This TCR beta chain was obtained from a study of breast tumors, draining lymph nodes, adjacent tissues. Samples came from axillary lymph nodes draining the breast cancer. This clonotype showed up just a few times. TCRdb independently ran MiXCR on the multiplex PCR reads; one entry per CDR3 protein. Here the sample spans approximately 280,000 distinct CDR3 sequences, about 33% being singletons. CDR3 length equals 14 residues. From germline, CDR1 is MNHEY and CDR2 SMNVEV (reference sequence). V lost 8 bases to trimming and J lost 4 bases, with 15 bases between them. This clonotype originated in a female donor with breast cancer. Some clones in this sample may be carry-over from other donors' samples. Specimen: axillary lymph node tissue. The chain uses TRBV27 and TRBJ1-5; D is undetermined. The DNA for the CDR3 is TGTGCCAGCTGGGGTAGAAGGCCAAATCAGCCCCAGCATTTT. It is translated as CASWGRRPNQPQHF.